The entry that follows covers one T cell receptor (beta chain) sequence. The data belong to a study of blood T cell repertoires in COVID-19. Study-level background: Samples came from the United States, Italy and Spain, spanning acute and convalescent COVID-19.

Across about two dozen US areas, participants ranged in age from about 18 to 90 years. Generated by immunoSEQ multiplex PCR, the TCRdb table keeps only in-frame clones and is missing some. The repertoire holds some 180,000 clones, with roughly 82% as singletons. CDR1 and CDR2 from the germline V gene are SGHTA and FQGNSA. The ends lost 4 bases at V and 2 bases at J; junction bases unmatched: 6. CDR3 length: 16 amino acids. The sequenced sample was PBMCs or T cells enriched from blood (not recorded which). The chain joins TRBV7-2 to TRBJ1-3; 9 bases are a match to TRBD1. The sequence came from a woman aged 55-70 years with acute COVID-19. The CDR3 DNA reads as TGTGCCAGCAGCTCAGACAGGGGGTTTGCTGGAAACACCATATATTTT. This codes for CASSSDRGFAGNTIYF.